Listed here is a single T cell receptor beta chain. The sample is drawn from a study of blood T cell repertoires in COVID-19. The length of the CDR3 is 16 residues. Trimming cost V 2 bases and J 2 bases; bases outside gene matches: 8. In germline, CDR1 is MNHEY, CDR2 SVGEGT. How the authors handled the data: Estimation of nucleated cell counts relied on the amplification of reference gene primers. The protocol was immunoSEQ multiplex PCR, while the TCRdb copy is restricted to in-frame clones and leaves out a portion. V and J calls and clone size are those listed in that table; D and trimming were worked out from the DNA. The sample shows 200,000 to 300,000 clones, roughly 88% of them seen only once.

The source is a woman aged 25-40 years with COVID-19, enrolled during active disease. The V and J genes are TRBV6-2 or TRBV6-3 and TRBJ2-7; TRBD2 matches at 8 bases. The sequenced sample consisted of peripheral blood. CDR3 nucleotide sequence: TGTGCCAGCAGTTACAGACTAGCGACACTCACCTACGAGCAGTACGTC. Amino acids: CASSYRLATLTYEQYV.